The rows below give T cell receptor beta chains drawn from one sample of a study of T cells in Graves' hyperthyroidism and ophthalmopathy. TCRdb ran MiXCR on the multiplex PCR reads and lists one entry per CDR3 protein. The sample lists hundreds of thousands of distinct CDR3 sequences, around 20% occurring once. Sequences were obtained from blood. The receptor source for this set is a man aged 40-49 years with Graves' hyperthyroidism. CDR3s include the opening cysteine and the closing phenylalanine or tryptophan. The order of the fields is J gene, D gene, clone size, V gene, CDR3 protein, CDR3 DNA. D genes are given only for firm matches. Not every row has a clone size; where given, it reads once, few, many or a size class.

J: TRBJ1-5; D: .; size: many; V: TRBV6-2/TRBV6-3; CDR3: CASSLLVGSHSNQPQHF; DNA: TGTGCCAGCAGTTTACTCGTTGGTTCTCATAGCAATCAGCCCCAGCATTTT
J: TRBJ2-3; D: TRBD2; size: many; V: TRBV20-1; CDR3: CSARVSGGSTDTQYF; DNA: TGCAGTGCTAGAGTTAGCGGGGGGAGCACAGATACGCAGTATTTT
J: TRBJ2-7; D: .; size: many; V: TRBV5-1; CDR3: CASSFRDGYEQYF; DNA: TGCGCCAGCAGCTTCCGGGACGGCTACGAGCAGTACTTC
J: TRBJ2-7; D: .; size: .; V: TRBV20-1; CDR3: CSAREMRAGPYEQYF; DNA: TGCAGTGCTAGAGAAATGAGGGCAGGCCCCTACGAGCAGTACTTC
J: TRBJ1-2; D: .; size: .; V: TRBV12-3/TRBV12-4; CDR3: CASSLGKIYGYTF; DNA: TGTGCCAGCAGTTTAGGGAAGATCTATGGCTACACCTTC
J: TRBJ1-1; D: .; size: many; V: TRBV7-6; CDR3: CASSHGVNTEAFF; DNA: TGTGCCAGCAGCCATGGGGTGAACACTGAAGCTTTCTTT
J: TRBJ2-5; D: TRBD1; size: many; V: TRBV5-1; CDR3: CASSLGQGGWGYQETQYF; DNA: TGCGCCAGCAGCTTGGGACAGGGGGGCTGGGGCTACCAAGAGACCCAGTACTTC
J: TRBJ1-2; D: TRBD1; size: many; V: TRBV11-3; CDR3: CASSRRQGPNYGYTF; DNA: TGTGCCAGCAGCAGAAGACAGGGACCTAACTATGGCTACACCTTC
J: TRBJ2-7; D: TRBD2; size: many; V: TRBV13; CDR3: CASSFTGTNSYEQYF; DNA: TGTGCCAGCAGCTTCACCGGGACTAACTCCTACGAGCAGTACTTC
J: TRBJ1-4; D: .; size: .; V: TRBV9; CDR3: CASRIRGGHKLPTNEKLFF; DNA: TGTGCCAGCAGGATTAGAGGGGGACACAAGTTACCAACTAATGAAAAACTGTTTTTT
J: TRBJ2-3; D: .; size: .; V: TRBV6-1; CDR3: CATQQEEGGTDTQYF; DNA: TGTGCCACTCAACAGGAAGAAGGAGGCACAGATACGCAGTATTTT
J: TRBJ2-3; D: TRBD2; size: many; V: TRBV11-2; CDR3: CASSAGIVSGGTSGTDTQYF; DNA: TGTGCCAGCAGCGCCGGTATCGTGAGCGGGGGGACCTCCGGCACAGATACGCAGTATTTT
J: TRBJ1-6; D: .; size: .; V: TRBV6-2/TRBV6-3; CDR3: CASSYAQGNNSPLHF; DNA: TGTGCCAGCAGTTACGCGCAGGGGAATAATTCACCCCTCCACTTT
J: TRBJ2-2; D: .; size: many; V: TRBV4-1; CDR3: CASSHGPNTGELFF; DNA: TGCGCCAGCAGCCATGGGCCGAACACCGGGGAGCTGTTTTTT
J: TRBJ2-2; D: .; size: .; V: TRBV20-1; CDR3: CSARVSNTANTGELFF; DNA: TGCAGTGCTAGAGTTTCCAACACGGCGAACACCGGGGAGCTGTTTTTT
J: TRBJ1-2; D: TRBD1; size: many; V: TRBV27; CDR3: CASSLTGVGGYTF; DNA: TGTGCCAGCAGCTTGACAGGGGTCGGTGGCTACACCTTC
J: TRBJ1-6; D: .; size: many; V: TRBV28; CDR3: CASSLSLRNSPLHF; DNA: TGTGCCAGCAGTTTAAGTTTGAGGAATTCACCCCTCCACTTT
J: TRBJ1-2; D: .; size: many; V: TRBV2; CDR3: CASRVDRNYGYTF; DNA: TGTGCCAGCAGAGTTGACAGGAACTATGGCTACACCTTC
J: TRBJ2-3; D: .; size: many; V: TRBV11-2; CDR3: CASSSQPRGRIPHTQYF; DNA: TGTGCCAGCAGCTCCCAGCCGCGGGGCCGAATTCCCCATACGCAGTATTTT
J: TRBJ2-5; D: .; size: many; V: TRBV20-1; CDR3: CSAPRGVGVETQYF; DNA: TGCAGTGCTCCGCGTGGGGTCGGGGTCGAGACCCAGTACTTC
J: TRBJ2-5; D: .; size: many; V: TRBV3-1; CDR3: CASSQGSAQETQYF; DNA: TGTGCCAGCAGCCAAGGATCTGCCCAAGAGACCCAGTACTTC
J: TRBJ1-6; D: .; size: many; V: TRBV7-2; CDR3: CASSLYQSPLHF; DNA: TGTGCCAGCAGCTTATATCAGTCACCCCTCCACTTT
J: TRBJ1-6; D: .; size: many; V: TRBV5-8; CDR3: CASSLEAYNSPLHF; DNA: TGTGCCAGCAGCTTGGAAGCGTATAATTCACCCCTCCACTTT
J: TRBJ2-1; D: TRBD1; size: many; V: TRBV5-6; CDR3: CASSKPLGTGFNEQFF; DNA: TGTGCCAGCAGCAAACCTCTTGGGACAGGCTTCAATGAGCAGTTCTTC
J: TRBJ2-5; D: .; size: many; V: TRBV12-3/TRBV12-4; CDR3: CASAGAYQETQYF; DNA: TGTGCCAGCGCAGGGGCGTACCAAGAGACCCAGTACTTC
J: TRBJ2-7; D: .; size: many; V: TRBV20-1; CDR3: CSARENQAYEQYF; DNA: TGCAGTGCTAGAGAGAACCAAGCCTACGAGCAGTACTTC
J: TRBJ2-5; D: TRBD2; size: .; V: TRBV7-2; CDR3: CASSSDLLAGAQETQYF; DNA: TGTGCCAGCAGCTCCGACCTCTTAGCGGGGGCCCAAGAGACCCAGTACTTC
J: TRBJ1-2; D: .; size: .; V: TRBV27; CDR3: CASSLNGDLGYTF; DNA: TGTGCCAGCAGTCTGAACGGGGATTTAGGCTACACCTTC
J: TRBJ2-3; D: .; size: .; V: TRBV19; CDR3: CASIEAATDTQYF; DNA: TGTGCCAGTATAGAGGCAGCCACAGATACGCAGTATTTT
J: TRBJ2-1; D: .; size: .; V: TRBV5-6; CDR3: CASSLVGGRDYNEQFF; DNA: TGTGCCAGCAGCTTGGTTGGCGGAAGGGACTACAATGAGCAGTTCTTC
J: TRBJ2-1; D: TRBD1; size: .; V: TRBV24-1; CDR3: CATSDTRQGWNEQFF; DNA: TGTGCCACCAGTGACACGCGACAGGGCTGGAATGAGCAGTTCTTC
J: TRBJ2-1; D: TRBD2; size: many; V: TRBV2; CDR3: CASSDSGGGPNEQFF; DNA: TGTGCCAGCAGTGATAGCGGGGGGGGCCCGAATGAGCAGTTCTTC
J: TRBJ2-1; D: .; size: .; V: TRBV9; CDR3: CASTDPGAHNEQFF; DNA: TGTGCCAGCACCGACCCGGGGGCCCATAATGAGCAGTTCTTC
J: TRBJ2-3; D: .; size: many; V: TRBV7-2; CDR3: CASRLAGADTQYF; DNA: TGTGCCAGCCGATTAGCCGGCGCGGATACGCAGTATTTT
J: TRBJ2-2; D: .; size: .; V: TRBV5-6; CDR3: CASSLQQVNTGELFF; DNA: TGTGCCAGCAGCTTGCAACAGGTCAACACCGGGGAGCTGTTTTTT
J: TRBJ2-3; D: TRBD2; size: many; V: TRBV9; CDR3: CASSESPSGGAGTQYF; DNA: TGTGCCAGCAGCGAGTCCCCTAGCGGGGGGGCGGGTACGCAGTATTTT
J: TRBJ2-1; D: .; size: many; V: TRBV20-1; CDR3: CSARDVRGDNNEQFF; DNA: TGCAGTGCTAGAGATGTGAGGGGGGACAACAATGAGCAGTTCTTC
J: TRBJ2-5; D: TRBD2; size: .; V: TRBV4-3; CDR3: CASSQEAGGLKYF; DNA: TGCGCCAGCAGCCAAGAAGCGGGGGGGCTGAAGTACTTC
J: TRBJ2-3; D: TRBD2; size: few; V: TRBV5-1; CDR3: CASSLVSSGGADTQYF; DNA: TGCGCCAGCAGCTTGGTTTCTAGCGGGGGGGCGGATACGCAGTATTTT
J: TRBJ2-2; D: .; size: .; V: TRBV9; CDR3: CASSVAGEELFF; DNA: TGTGCCAGCAGCGTAGCGGGTGAGGAGCTGTTTTTT
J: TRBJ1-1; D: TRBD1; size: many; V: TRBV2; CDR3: CASSGQGARTEAFF; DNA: TGTGCCAGCAGTGGACAGGGGGCCCGGACTGAAGCTTTCTTT
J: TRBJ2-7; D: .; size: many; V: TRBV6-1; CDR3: CASRIQGGRSEQYF; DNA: TGTGCCAGCAGGATACAGGGTGGAAGATCCGAGCAGTACTTC
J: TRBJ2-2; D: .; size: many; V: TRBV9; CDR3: CASSVAVSAAGELFF; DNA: TGTGCCAGCAGCGTAGCAGTATCGGCCGCCGGGGAGCTGTTTTTT
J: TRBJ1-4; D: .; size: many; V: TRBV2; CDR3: CASRRTLGEKLFF; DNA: TGTGCCAGCAGACGAACGCTGGGTGAAAAACTGTTTTTT
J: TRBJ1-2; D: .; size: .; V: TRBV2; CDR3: CASGPRIDYGYTF; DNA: TGTGCCAGCGGACCGAGGATCGACTATGGCTACACCTTC
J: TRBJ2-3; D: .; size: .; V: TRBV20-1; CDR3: CSAIGSLGEGSDTQYF; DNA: TGCAGTGCTATAGGGTCCTTGGGAGAGGGGTCAGATACGCAGTATTTT
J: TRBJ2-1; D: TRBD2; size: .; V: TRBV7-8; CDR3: CASSRSGSKYNEQFF; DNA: TGTGCCAGCAGCCGTAGCGGGAGTAAGTACAATGAGCAGTTCTTC
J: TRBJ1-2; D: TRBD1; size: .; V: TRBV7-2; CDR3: CASSRTGSSYTF; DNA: TGTGCCAGCAGCCGGACAGGGTCGAGCTACACCTTC
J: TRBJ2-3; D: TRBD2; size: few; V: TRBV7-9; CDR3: CASSFILAGGRATDTQYF; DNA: TGTGCCAGCAGCTTTATATTAGCGGGGGGGCGGGCCACAGATACGCAGTATTTT
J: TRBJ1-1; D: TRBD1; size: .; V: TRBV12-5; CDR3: CASGFDRELNTEAFF; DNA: TGTGCTAGTGGTTTCGACAGGGAATTGAACACTGAAGCTTTCTTT